This passage covers 8 T cell receptor beta chains from one sample sequenced in a study of identical twins. TCRdb called the 5' RACE reads again in MiXCR, with one record for every CDR3 protein. The repertoire holds about 190,000 distinct CDR3 sequences, with 15% to 20% as singletons. These sequences were also reported in another study, on T cells expressing NK-cell markers.

Sequenced sample: CD8+ T cells sorted from blood. These TCRs come from a young woman in good health.

Only a few counts were recorded for this clonotype. The chain is built from TRBV9 and TRBJ2-1; 7 bases line up with TRBD2. J lost 7 bases, V lost 0 bases, and 7 bases had no gene match. Germline CDR1 is SGDLS and CDR2 is YYNGEE. The CDR3 covers 15 residues. CDR3 protein: CASSVGAGKSNEQFF. The CDR3 DNA reads TGTGCCAGCAGCGTAGGAGCGGGGAAGTCGAATGAGCAGTTCTTC.

This clonotype was seen a few times. The chain has TRBV29-1 and TRBJ2-2; D is undetermined. This CDR3 spans 12 amino acids. Germline V gene data show CDR1 as SQVTM and CDR2 as ANQGSEA. The ends were cut back, 2 bases at V and 5 bases at J, with 6 bases in the middle. CDR3 sequence: CSVEWATGELFF. The CDR3 region has the DNA TGCAGCGTTGAATGGGCGACCGGGGAGCTGTTTTTT.

This chain connects TRBV12-3 or TRBV12-4 to TRBJ2-1, with 10 bases that match TRBD1. The ends lost 2 bases at V and 7 bases at J; junction bases unmatched: 14. The CDR3 is 18 residues long. The CDR3 DNA reads TGTGCCAGCAGTTTACCCGAGACGGGGACAGGGGTTTCGAATGAGCAGTTCTTC. Translated, it gives CASSLPETGTGVSNEQFF.

The chain employs TRBV27 and TRBJ1-1, with 7 bases identical to TRBD1. Germline V CDR1 and CDR2: MNHEY, SMNVEV (reference sequence). J lost 7 bases, V lost 6 bases, and 8 bases had no gene match. CDR3 length: 13 residues. The DNA for the CDR3 is TGTGCCAGCAGCCTGACAGGGAGAATTGAAGCTTTCTTT. It encodes CASSLTGRIEAFF.

Only a few counts were recorded for this clonotype. V and J are TRBV12-3 or TRBV12-4 and TRBJ2-5, with 12 bases matching TRBD1. The CDR3 extends over 15 amino acids. Trimming removed 4 bases from V and 4 bases from J; junction bases left unmatched: 4. CDR3 residues: CASSSGTGGPETQYF. The CDR3 DNA reads as TGTGCCAGCAGTTCCGGGACAGGGGGCCCAGAGACCCAGTACTTC.

The chain recombines TRBV27 with TRBJ2-3; no firm D call. Trimming removed 5 bases from V and 4 bases from J, with 13 bases in between. This CDR3 is 14 amino acids long. CDR1 and CDR2 (germline): MNHEY, SMNVEV (reference sequence). CDR3 loop: CASSPLDGPDTQYF. DNA for the CDR3: TGTGCCAGCAGTCCACTCGACGGCCCAGATACGCAGTATTTT.

Ten or more counts support this clonotype. This chain connects TRBV4-3 to TRBJ2-1, with D possibly TRBD2 on 6 matching bases. Germline values: CDR1 LGHNA, CDR2 YSLEER. V lost 4 bases and J lost 3, with 19 bases in between. This CDR3 contains 17 residues. This CDR3 reads CASSPDHPGTVYNEQFF. The CDR3 DNA sequence: TGCGCCAGCAGCCCAGACCACCCGGGGACTGTCTACAATGAGCAGTTCTTC.

This clonotype has at least ten counts. The V call is TRBV2, the J call TRBJ1-1; unclear D gene. V was trimmed by 6 bases and J by 0 bases, leaving 11 bases between them. Germline V gives CDR1 SNHLY, CDR2 FYNNEI. CDR3 size: 14 residues. CDR3 residues: CASSDSLMNTEAFF. CDR3 sequence (DNA): TGTGCCAGCAGCGATAGCCTTATGAACACTGAAGCTTTCTTT.